The 30 T cell receptor beta chains presented below share a single source sample, sequenced in a study of T cell responses to AZD1222 COVID-19 vaccine. TCRdb's table, derived via immunoSEQ multiplex PCR, lists solely in-frame clones and lacks some. Of 150,000 to 200,000 clones in the sample, roughly 90% were seen once. The starting material was peripheral blood, obtained 28 days after the second AZD1222 dose. The receptors were sampled from an adult who received the AZD1222 COVID-19 vaccine.

This sequence joins TRBV28 and TRBJ1-2; D not resolved. Germline CDR1 reads MDHEN; CDR2 reads SYDVKM. The CDR3 has 13 amino acids. Trimming took 5 bases from V and 7 from J, leaving 14 bases between them. CDR3 nucleotide sequence: TGTGCCAGCAGTCCTCTCGGGCACTCTGGCTACACCTTC. Residues: CASSPLGHSGYTF.

The gene calls are TRBV24-1 and TRBJ2-1; TRBD2 might be the D (6 bases). Germline values: CDR1 KGHDR, CDR2 SFDVKD. The CDR3 sequence is 14 residues long. V shed 8 bases and J shed 2 bases, with 12 bases lying between them. DNA for the CDR3: TGTGCCACCAAGGGGACTGGGGCCTACAATGAGCAGTTCTTC. Translating it yields CATKGTGAYNEQFF.

The chain uses TRBV7-2 and TRBJ2-7, with a weak D call TRBD1 (5 bases). The CDR3 sequence is 13 residues long. Germline lookup yields CDR1 SGHTA and CDR2 FQGNSA. Trimming removed 5 bases at V and 2 bases at J, with 10 bases between. The CDR3 DNA is TGTGCCAGCAGCATACTACAGGCCTACGAGCAGTACTTC. This gives the protein CASSILQAYEQYF.

The chain couples TRBV7-2 to TRBJ2-7; 13 bases line up with TRBD2. V lost 5 bases and J lost 0; bases outside the gene matches: 7. Germline CDR1 SGHTA, CDR2 FQGNSA. The CDR3 has 17 residues. The CDR3 nucleotides read TGTGCCAGCAGCCAGACTAGCGGGAGGCTTAGCTCCTACGAGCAGTACTTC. This gives the protein CASSQTSGRLSSYEQYF.

Regarding this clone: At one of its ends the junction is not consistent with the germline gene, which may arise from a read error. V gene TRBV18 combines with J gene TRBJ2-1; D uncertain. CDR1 is KGHSH and CDR2 is LQKENI in the germline V gene. This CDR3 is 11 amino acids long. In DNA form, the CDR3 reads TGTGCCAGCTCACCCTATAATGAGCAGTTCTTC. Amino acid sequence: CASSPYNEQFF.

This chain joins TRBV2 and TRBJ2-1; TRBD2 is a possible D gene (6 bases). The CDR3 runs 14 residues. Deletions cut 4 bases from V and 5 bases from J, with 12 bases between. Germline loops: CDR1 SNHLY, CDR2 FYNNEI. The CDR3: CASSVEGANNEQFF. CDR3 in DNA: TGTGCCAGCAGTGTGGAGGGCGCGAACAATGAGCAGTTCTTC.

This clone has just one count. This chain uses TRBV9 with TRBJ2-2; D gene unclear. This CDR3 is 14 amino acids long. The V end lost 0 bases, the J end lost 6 bases, and 9 bases lay between the germline ends. Germline-derived CDR1 and CDR2 are SGDLS and YYNGEE. The CDR3 region is CASSVVGNAGELFF. DNA for the CDR3: TGTGCCAGCAGCGTAGTGGGGAATGCCGGGGAGCTGTTTTTT.

The chain is built from TRBV28 and TRBJ2-7; 9 bases agree with TRBD1. Germline lookup yields CDR1 MDHEN and CDR2 SYDVKM. The CDR3 loop spans 15 amino acids. The J segment lost 2 bases and the V segment lost 7 bases, leaving 9 bases of the junction unmatched. DNA for the CDR3: TGTGCCAGCACCACAATGGGGACAGGGACCTACGAGCAGTACTTC. Encoded protein: CASTTMGTGTYEQYF.

This clone was seen once. This chain connects TRBV4-3 to TRBJ1-2; unclear D gene. The CDR3 sequence is 17 residues long. V lost 0 bases, J lost 5 bases, and 19 bases lay in between. Germline V gene data show CDR1 as LGHNA and CDR2 as YSLEER. DNA of the CDR3: TGCGCCAGCAGCCAAGATCACGAGAGTACCAGTTCTTATGGCTACACCTTC. This gives the protein CASSQDHESTSSYGYTF.

This clone was counted a few times. The gene calls are TRBV12-3 or TRBV12-4 and TRBJ1-2; D possibly corresponds to TRBD1 (5 bases). The CDR3 length is 13 residues. V was cut by 7 bases and J by 3 bases, with 12 bases left in between. The CDR3 reads CASTLGGYYGYTF. The CDR3 DNA reads TGTGCCAGCACCTTGGGGGGATACTATGGCTACACCTTC.

This clone has just one count. V gene TRBV6-1 combines with J gene TRBJ2-7; D might be TRBD1 (6 bases). The germline V gene encodes CDR1 MNHNS and CDR2 SASEGT. With 1 base removed from V and 2 bases from J, the gap between germline ends came to 18 bases. This CDR3 contains 17 residues. The CDR3 DNA sequence: TGTGCCAGCAGTGAAGTTCGGTGGCAGGGGTTGGCCTACGAGCAGTACTTC. Translating gives CASSEVRWQGLAYEQYF.

The V gene is TRBV7-2, the J gene TRBJ1-2; TRBD1 agrees at 7 bases. V lost 2 bases, J lost 8 bases, and 8 bases stayed unmatched. CDR3 size: 14 residues. Germline V CDR1 and CDR2: SGHTA, FQGNSA. As DNA, the CDR3 is TGTGCCAGCAGCTTACGACAGGGCTTTCGGGGCTACACCTTC. Translating it yields CASSLRQGFRGYTF.

The V gene is TRBV27, the J gene TRBJ2-7, with TRBD2 as a possible D gene (6 bases). The CDR3 has 11 amino acids. V lost 5 bases and J lost 6, with 8 bases in between. The germline gives CDR1 MNHEY, CDR2 SMNVEV (reference sequence). The CDR3 loop reads CASSRGGEQYF. The CDR3 nucleotides read TGTGCCAGCAGTCGGGGAGGCGAGCAGTACTTC.

Comment on this clone: Other DNA sequences in this sample translate to the same CDR3. The chain joins TRBV19 to TRBJ1-1, with a possible D match to TRBD1 (5 bases). Germline lookup yields CDR1 LNHDA and CDR2 SQIVND (reference sequence). Trimming took 3 bases from V and 0 from J, leaving 8 bases between them. The CDR3 spans 14 residues. Written as DNA, the CDR3 is TGTGCCAGTAGTATTACAGGAGTGAACACTGAAGCTTTCTTT. Residues: CASSITGVNTEAFF.

This chain links TRBV29-1 with TRBJ2-1, with 8 nucleotides matching TRBD2. V trimming: 4 bases; J trimming: 5 bases; junction bases outside the gene matches: 7. The CDR3 length is 14 residues. The germline CDR1 and CDR2 sequences are SQVTM and ANQGSEA. CDR3 region: CSVGGTRKNNEQFF. The CDR3 DNA reads as TGCAGCGTTGGCGGGACTAGGAAAAACAATGAGCAGTTCTTC.

The chain carries TRBV2 and TRBJ2-3, with D tentatively TRBD2 (5 bases). V lost 4 bases and J 5 bases, leaving 22 bases between the germline ends. Germline V CDR1 and CDR2: SNHLY, FYNNEI. This CDR3 has 17 residues. The CDR3 coding sequence is TGTGCCAGCAGTGTCGCTGGTTCGGGGAGCCTACAAGATACGCAGTATTTT. Translated, it gives CASSVAGSGSLQDTQYF.

V is TRBV9 and J is TRBJ2-3, with 11 bases aligning to TRBD2. Germline CDR1 is SGDLS and CDR2 is YYNGEE. Trimming took 3 bases from V and 1 from J; bases not matched to a gene: 1. This CDR3 spans 15 amino acids. The CDR3 sequence is CASSEGLAGTDTQYF. The CDR3, as DNA: TGTGCCAGCAGCGAGGGACTAGCGGGCACAGATACGCAGTATTTT. The complete variable domain, with remaining parts taken from reference TRBV9 and TRBJ2-3, reads DSGVTQTPKHLITATGQRVTLRCSPRSGDLSVYWYQQSLDQGLQFLIQYYNGEERAKGNILERFSAQQFPDLHSELNLSSLELGDSALYFCASSEGLAGTDTQYFGPGTRLTVL.

V usage is TRBV9 and J usage is TRBJ1-4; D is unresolved. This CDR3 region has 14 residues. CDR1 is SGDLS, CDR2 YYNGEE, per germline. The V gene lost 0 bases and the J gene lost 0 bases, with 3 bases spanning the gap. The CDR3 nucleotides read TGTGCCAGCAGCGTAGGCCCAACTAATGAAAAACTGTTTTTT. The encoded protein is CASSVGPTNEKLFF.

The rearrangement uses TRBV5-6 and TRBJ2-2; 8 bases fit TRBD2. Looked up from germline, CDR1 is SGHDT and CDR2 is YYEEEE. The CDR3 consists of 13 residues. J was trimmed by 10 bases and V by 0 bases; bases with no gene match: 2. CDR3 DNA: TGTGCCAGCAGCTTGGTAGCGGGACAGGAGCTGTTTTTT. Its translation: CASSLVAGQELFF. Drawing the rest from reference TRBV5-6 and TRBJ2-2, the complete variable domain is DAGVTQSPTHLIKTRGQQVTLRCSPKSGHDTVSWYQQALGQGPQFIFQYYEEEERQRGNFPDRFSGHQFPNYSSELNVNALLLGDSALYLCASSLVAGQELFFGEGSRLTVL.

The V and J genes are TRBV2 and TRBJ1-2; 8 nucleotides align to TRBD1. Germline V gene data show CDR1 as SNHLY and CDR2 as FYNNEI. Trimming took 8 bases from V and 4 from J; bases not matched to a gene: 12. The CDR3 extends over 15 amino acids. CDR3 nucleotide sequence: TGTGCCAGCCAAACAAGACAGGGGAGGGTCTATGGCTACACCTTC. Translation gives CASQTRQGRVYGYTF.

The chain is built from TRBV27 and TRBJ2-1, with 12 bases fitting TRBD2. CDR1 and CDR2 from the germline V gene are MNHEY and SMNVEV (reference sequence). Trimming cost V 2 bases and J 9 bases; bases outside gene matches: 14. This CDR3 has 18 amino acids. CDR3 loop: CASSLKGLAGWGVGEQFF. The CDR3 region has the DNA TGTGCCAGCAGTTTAAAGGGACTAGCGGGTTGGGGGGTGGGTGAGCAGTTCTTC.

This CDR3 is CASSLVGSTYEQYF. The CDR3, as DNA: TGCGCCAGCAGCTTGGTGGGCAGTACCTACGAGCAGTACTTC. The chain is built from TRBV5-1 and TRBJ2-7; D remains unclear. Germline CDR1 and CDR2: SGHRS and YFSETQ. Trimming took off 0 bases at V and 2 bases at J, with 9 bases between the two ends. CDR3 length: 14 residues. Using reference TRBV5-1 and TRBJ2-7 for the parts outside the CDR3, the full variable domain is KAGVTQTPRYLIKTRGQQVTLSCSPISGHRSVSWYQQTPGQGLQFLFEYFSETQRNKGNFPGRFSGRQFSNSRSEMNVSTLELGDSALYLCASSLVGSTYEQYFGPGTRLTVT.

This sequence joins TRBV27 and TRBJ2-3; D may be TRBD2 (6 bases). The germline gives CDR1 MNHEY, CDR2 SMNVEV (reference sequence). V was pared by 0 bases and J by 2 bases, with 9 bases between. The CDR3 totals 15 residues. As DNA, the CDR3 is TGTGCCAGCAGTTTATCGGGGGGACTCACAGATACGCAGTATTTT. Translation gives CASSLSGGLTDTQYF.

This clone was observed a single time. The rearrangement uses TRBV5-1 and TRBJ2-2, with D tentatively TRBD1 (6 bases). V was pared by 6 bases and J by 4 bases, with 16 bases between. This CDR3 has 15 residues. Germline V gives CDR1 SGHRS, CDR2 YFSETQ. The CDR3 loop is CASIPDSTITGELFF. In nucleotides, the CDR3 is TGCGCCAGCATCCCGGACAGTACTATCACCGGGGAGCTGTTTTTT. Complete variable domain (other parts from reference TRBV5-1 and TRBJ2-2): KAGVTQTPRYLIKTRGQQVTLSCSPISGHRSVSWYQQTPGQGLQFLFEYFSETQRNKGNFPGRFSGRQFSNSRSEMNVSTLELGDSALYLCASIPDSTITGELFFGEGSRLTVL.

The chain carries TRBV28 and TRBJ1-2; no clear D. The V gene lost 1 base and the J gene lost 9 bases, with 18 bases spanning the gap. The CDR3 loop spans 15 amino acids. Looked up from germline, CDR1 is MDHEN and CDR2 is SYDVKM. CDR3 amino acids: CASSLFGGAVVSYTF. Here the CDR3 DNA reads TGTGCCAGCAGTTTATTTGGCGGAGCGGTGGTAAGCTACACCTTC.

This clone was seen once. The chain joins TRBV12-5 to TRBJ1-1, with no clear D. CDR1 LGHNT and CDR2 FRNRAP come from the germline V gene. The CDR3 loop spans 17 amino acids. V was cut by 4 bases and J by 1 base, with 19 bases left in between. The CDR3: CASGSPETLTGNTEAFF. CDR3 DNA: TGTGCTAGTGGTTCACCCGAGACCCTCACGGGGAACACTGAAGCTTTCTTT.

The rearrangement links TRBV5-1 to TRBJ2-3, with 9 bases lining up with TRBD1. From germline, CDR1 is SGHRS and CDR2 YFSETQ. The trim removed 5 bases at V and 6 bases at J, leaving 13 bases unmatched. This CDR3 has 16 amino acids. The CDR3 DNA reads TGCGCCAGCAGTCGCTACCGGGACAGGGACGGTGATACGCAGTATTTT. Amino acid sequence: CASSRYRDRDGDTQYF.

The chain carries TRBV7-3 and TRBJ1-1; D gene uncertain. In germline, CDR1 is SGHTA, CDR2 FQGTGA. This CDR3 region has 12 residues. V was shortened by 5 bases and J by 7 bases, with 11 bases between the two germline ends. The CDR3 sequence: CASSQDGFEAFF. In nucleotides, the CDR3 is TGTGCCAGCAGCCAGGACGGTTTTGAAGCTTTCTTT.

V gene TRBV6-2 or TRBV6-3 combines with J gene TRBJ1-3; D unclear. V lost 5 bases to trimming and J lost 0 bases, with 8 bases between them. CDR3 size: 14 residues. Germline CDR1 is MNHEY and CDR2 is SVGEGT. CDR3 in amino acids: CASSDTYSGNTIYF. In DNA, the CDR3 is TGTGCCAGCAGTGACACCTACTCTGGAAACACCATATATTTT.

The chain uses TRBV7-2 and TRBJ1-1, with D perhaps matching TRBD1 (5 bases). Germline loops: CDR1 SGHTA, CDR2 FQGNSA. V gave up 7 bases and J gave up 1 base, with 10 bases separating them. The CDR3 has 13 residues. The CDR3 nucleotides are TGTGCCAGCACCCGGGGCTCGAACACTGAAGCTTTCTTT. Translation gives CASTRGSNTEAFF.